Below, 14 T cell receptor beta chains from the same sample are listed, as sequenced in a study of Ad26.COV2.S vaccination and SARS-CoV-2 variants. Libraries were prepared by immunoSEQ multiplex PCR; TCRdb keeps only in-frame clonotypes and omits some of them. The repertoire consists of fewer than 400,000 clones, with around 81% occurring once and the leading ten covering 2.1%. Specified treatment: about 20 received Ad26.COV2.S at low or high dose, single or two shots; about 5 received placebo; per-sample allocation not given. Following the first vaccine or placebo injection, samples were taken on day 63. Here the sequenced sample was peripheral blood, taken in a trial of Ad26.COV2.S vaccine versus placebo. All receptors come from a person aged 18-65 years who received the Ad26.COV2.S COVID-19 vaccine or a placebo.

This chain uses TRBV4-2 with TRBJ2-5, with 8 positions matching TRBD2. The V gene end was trimmed by 0 bases and the J gene end by 0 bases; junction bases not matched to a gene: 18. Germline V gives CDR1 LGHNA, CDR2 YNFKEQ. This CDR3 has 21 residues. Written as DNA, the CDR3 is TGTGCCAGCAGCCAAGAGGGTGGGGTCGGAGCGGGGGCCCTGTACCAAGAGACCCAGTACTTC. Its protein product is CASSQEGGVGAGALYQETQYF.

The chain links TRBV6-6 to TRBJ2-6; TRBD1 might be the D (6 bases). This CDR3 contains 17 residues. V was cut by 5 bases and J by 4 bases, with 18 bases left in between. CDR1 is MNHNY and CDR2 is SVGAGI in the germline V gene (reference sequence). In DNA form, the CDR3 reads TGTGCCAGCAGTCCTACCCAGGGGATCTCCGGGGCCAACGTCCTGACTTTC. Protein product: CASSPTQGISGANVLTF.

The V gene is TRBV4-2, the J gene TRBJ2-2, with D perhaps TRBD1 or TRBD2 (6 bases each). The CDR3 is made up of 17 amino acids. Trimming cost V 4 bases and J 5 bases, with 20 bases left between them. Germline CDR1 reads LGHNA; CDR2 reads YNFKEQ. CDR3 protein: CASSRKRGLVVTGELFF. DNA of the CDR3: TGTGCCAGCAGCCGAAAACGGGGGCTGGTAGTGACCGGGGAGCTGTTTTTT.

The chain carries TRBV12-3 or TRBV12-4 and TRBJ2-1; possible D gene TRBD1, 5 bases. The CDR3 is 11 amino acids. Between the trimmed V and J ends, which lost 8 bases and 9 bases, there was a span of 11 bases. The CDR3 sequence: CASGHSGEQFF. The CDR3 DNA reads TGTGCCAGCGGACATTCGGGTGAGCAGTTCTTC.

V and J are TRBV5-1 and TRBJ2-3; 9 nucleotides align to TRBD2. Germline CDR1 is SGHRS and CDR2 is YFSETQ. This CDR3 region has 17 residues. The ends lost 0 bases at V and 2 bases at J; junction bases unmatched: 7. CDR3 coding DNA: TGCGCCAGCAGCTTGGCCTTAGCGGGGGTTACCACAGATACGCAGTATTTT. Its protein product is CASSLALAGVTTDTQYF.

The J gene is TRBJ2-3, the V gene TRBV5-1, with 9 bases matching TRBD2. The CDR3 runs to 16 residues. The germline gives CDR1 SGHRS, CDR2 YFSETQ. J lost 2 bases, V lost 4 bases, and 8 bases had no gene match. The CDR3 DNA follows: TGCGCCAGCAGCCTAAATATAGCGGGGGACACAGATACGCAGTATTTT. This codes for CASSLNIAGDTDTQYF.

The rearrangement links TRBV11-1 to TRBJ2-3, with TRBD2 matching over 10 bases. J was trimmed by 5 bases and V by 2 bases; bases with no gene match: 7. Per germline, CDR1 SGHAT and CDR2 FQDESV (reference sequence). The CDR3 totals 16 residues. The CDR3 coding sequence is TGTGCCAGCAGCTTATGGGTAGCGGGAGGACGAGATACGCAGTATTTT. It is translated as CASSLWVAGGRDTQYF.

The V and J genes are TRBV6-5 and TRBJ1-1, with TRBD1 matching 9 bases. In germline, CDR1 is MNHEY, CDR2 SVGAGI. The V gene end was trimmed by 5 bases and the J gene end by 1 base; junction bases not matched to a gene: 5. This CDR3 is 15 amino acids long. The CDR3 reads CASSRTGAPNTEAFF. The CDR3 DNA sequence: TGTGCCAGCAGTAGGACAGGGGCTCCGAACACTGAAGCTTTCTTT.

V usage is TRBV14 and J usage is TRBJ2-2; D gene ambiguous. CDR1 is SGHDN and CDR2 is FVKESK in the germline V gene. The CDR3 extends over 14 amino acids. Trimming removed 1 base at V and 6 bases at J, with 9 bases between. The CDR3 loop is CASSQVRVAGELFF. DNA for the CDR3: TGTGCCAGCAGCCAAGTTAGGGTAGCCGGGGAGCTGTTTTTT.

This chain connects TRBV5-5 to TRBJ2-1; D ambiguous. CDR1 is SGHKS, CDR2 YYEKEE, per germline (reference sequence). The ends were cut back, 3 bases at V and 2 bases at J, with 12 bases in the middle. This CDR3 is built from 15 residues. The CDR3 reads CASSSSGETYNEQFF. DNA for the CDR3: TGTGCCAGCAGCTCGTCAGGTGAAACCTACAATGAGCAGTTCTTC.

V and J are TRBV7-3 and TRBJ2-1; 10 bases match TRBD1. CDR1 is SGHTA and CDR2 is FQGTGA in the germline V gene. CDR3 length equals 15 residues. Trimming cost V 5 bases and J 9 bases; bases outside gene matches: 10. The CDR3 loop reads CASSPRDRGGGEQFF. CDR3 bases: TGTGCCAGCAGCCCTCGGGACAGGGGTGGTGGTGAGCAGTTCTTC.

This clone has just one count. The chain has TRBV14 and TRBJ2-3; D is perhaps TRBD1 or TRBD2 (5 bases each). The germline gives CDR1 SGHDN, CDR2 FVKESK. Trimming cost V 2 bases and J 6 bases, with 12 bases left between them. The CDR3 contains 14 residues. CDR3 protein: CASSQIRGADTQYF. For the CDR3, the DNA is TGTGCCAGCAGCCAAATTAGGGGAGCGGATACGCAGTATTTT.

This sequence joins TRBV3-1 (or the pseudogene TRBV3-2) and TRBJ2-2, with TRBD1 as a possible D gene (6 bases). Germline V gives CDR1 LGHDT, CDR2 YNNKEL (reference sequence). The CDR3 extends over 16 amino acids. V dropped 2 bases and J dropped 7 bases, with 17 bases sitting between them. The CDR3 loop is CASSQPLTGYNGELFF. In nucleotides, the CDR3 is TGTGCCAGCAGCCAACCCCTGACAGGCTACAACGGGGAGCTGTTTTTT.

V and J are TRBV28 and TRBJ1-1; no clear D gene. In germline, CDR1 is MDHEN, CDR2 SYDVKM. V lost 5 bases and J lost 4, with 5 bases in between. CDR3 length: 11 amino acids. CDR3 bases: TGTGCCAGCAGTGCTACCACTGAAGCTTTCTTT. It translates to CASSATTEAFF.